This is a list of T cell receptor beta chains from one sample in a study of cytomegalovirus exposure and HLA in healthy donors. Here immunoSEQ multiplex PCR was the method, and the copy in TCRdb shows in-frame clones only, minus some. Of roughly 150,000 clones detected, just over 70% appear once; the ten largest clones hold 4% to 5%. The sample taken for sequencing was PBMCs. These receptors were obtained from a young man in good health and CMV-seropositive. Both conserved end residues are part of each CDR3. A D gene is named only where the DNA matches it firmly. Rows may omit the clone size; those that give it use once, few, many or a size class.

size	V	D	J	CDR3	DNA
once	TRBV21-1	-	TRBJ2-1	CASSLRTFDAYNEQFF	TGTGCCAGCAGCCTCCGGACATTCGACGCCTACAATGAGCAGTTCTTC
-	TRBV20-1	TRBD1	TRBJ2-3	CARQGGDTQYF	TGCGCTCGACAGGGCGGAGATACGCAGTATTTT
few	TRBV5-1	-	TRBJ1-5	CASSLRGGDQPQHF	TGCGCCAGCAGCTTGAGGGGAGGGGATCAGCCCCAGCATTTT
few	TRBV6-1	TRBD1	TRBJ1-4	CASSLNTGGSTKLFF	TGTGCCAGCAGCCTCAATACAGGGGGCTCGACTAAACTGTTTTTT
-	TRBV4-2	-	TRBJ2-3	CASSQTPLGTSTDTQYF	TGTGCCAGCAGCCAAACGCCTCTAGGGACTAGCACAGATACGCAGTATTTT
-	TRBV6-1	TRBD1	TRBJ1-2	CASRWTGTSGYTF	TGTGCCAGCAGATGGACAGGGACGAGTGGCTACACCTTC
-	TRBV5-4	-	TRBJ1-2	CASSMNQGAYGYTF	TGTGCCAGCAGCATGAATCAGGGTGCCTATGGCTACACCTTC
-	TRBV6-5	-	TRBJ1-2	CASTGGRVMDGYTF	TGTGCCAGCACCGGAGGACGGGTAATGGATGGCTACACCTTC
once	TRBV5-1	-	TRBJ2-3	CASSSQAEASTDTQYF	TGCGCCAGCAGCTCCCAAGCCGAAGCTAGCACAGATACGCAGTATTTT
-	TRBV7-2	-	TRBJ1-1	CASSLGQNTEAFF	TGTGCCAGCAGCTTAGGACAGAACACTGAAGCTTTCTTT
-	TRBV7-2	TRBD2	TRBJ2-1	CASSVVGLAGGRYNEQFF	TGTGCCAGCAGCGTTGTCGGTCTAGCGGGGGGGAGGTACAATGAGCAGTTCTTC
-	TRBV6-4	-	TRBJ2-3	CASRRAASTDTQYF	TGTGCCAGCAGGCGGGCAGCGTCCACAGATACGCAGTATTTT
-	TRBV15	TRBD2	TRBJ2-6	CATSRAEGLAQISGANVLTF	TGTGCCACCAGCAGAGCCGAAGGACTAGCCCAAATCTCTGGGGCCAACGTCCTGACTTTC
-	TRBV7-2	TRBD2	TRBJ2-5	CASSLYQRGGETQYF	TGTGCCAGCAGCTTGTATCAGCGGGGGGGTGAGACCCAGTACTTC
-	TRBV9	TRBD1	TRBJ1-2	CASSVVGGQGYGYTF	TGTGCCAGCAGCGTAGTAGGAGGACAGGGGTACGGCTACACCTTC
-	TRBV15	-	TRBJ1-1	CATSILWGGARGTEAFF	TGTGCCACCAGCATCCTCTGGGGGGGCGCCCGGGGCACTGAAGCTTTCTTT